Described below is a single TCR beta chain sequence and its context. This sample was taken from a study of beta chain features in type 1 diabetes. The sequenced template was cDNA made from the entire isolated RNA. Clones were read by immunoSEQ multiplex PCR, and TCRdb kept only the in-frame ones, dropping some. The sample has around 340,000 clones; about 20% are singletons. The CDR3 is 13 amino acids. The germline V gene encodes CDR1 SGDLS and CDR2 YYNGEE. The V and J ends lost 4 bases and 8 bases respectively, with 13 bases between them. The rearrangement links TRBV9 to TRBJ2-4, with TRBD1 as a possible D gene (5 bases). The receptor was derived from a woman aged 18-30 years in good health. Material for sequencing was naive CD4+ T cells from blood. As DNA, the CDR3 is TGTGCCAGCAGCCCTAAGGGGTGGGACATTCAGTACTTC. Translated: CASSPKGWDIQYF.